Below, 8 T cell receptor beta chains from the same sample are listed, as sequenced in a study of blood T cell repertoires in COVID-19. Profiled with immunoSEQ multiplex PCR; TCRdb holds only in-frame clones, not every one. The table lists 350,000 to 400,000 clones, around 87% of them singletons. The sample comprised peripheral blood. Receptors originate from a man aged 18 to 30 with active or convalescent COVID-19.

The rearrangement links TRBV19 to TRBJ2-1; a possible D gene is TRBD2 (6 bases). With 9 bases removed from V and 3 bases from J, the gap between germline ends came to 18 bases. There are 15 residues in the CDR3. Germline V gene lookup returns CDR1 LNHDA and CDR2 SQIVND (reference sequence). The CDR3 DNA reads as TGTGCCAGCGAGGAGGGGAATGGGGACTACAATGAGCAGTTCTTC. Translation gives CASEEGNGDYNEQFF.

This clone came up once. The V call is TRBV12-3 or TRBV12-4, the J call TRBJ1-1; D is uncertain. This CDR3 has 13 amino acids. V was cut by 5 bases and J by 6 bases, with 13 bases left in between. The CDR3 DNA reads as TGTGCCAGCAGTATGAACCAACACCCTGAAGCTTTCTTT. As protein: CASSMNQHPEAFF.

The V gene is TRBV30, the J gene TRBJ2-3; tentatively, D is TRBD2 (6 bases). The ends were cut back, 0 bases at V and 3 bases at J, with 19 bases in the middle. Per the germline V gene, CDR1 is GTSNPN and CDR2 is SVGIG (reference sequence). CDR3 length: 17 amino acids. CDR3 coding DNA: TGTGCCTGGAGTGTAGCGACATGGGGGGTCTCAACAGATACGCAGTATTTT. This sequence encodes CAWSVATWGVSTDTQYF.

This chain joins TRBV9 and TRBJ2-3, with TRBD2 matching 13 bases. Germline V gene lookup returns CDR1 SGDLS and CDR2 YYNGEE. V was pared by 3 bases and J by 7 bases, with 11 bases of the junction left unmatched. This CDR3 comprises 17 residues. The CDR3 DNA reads TGTGCCAGCAGCGAAGCTCCGACTAGCGGGGGGCGAAATACGCAGTATTTT. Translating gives CASSEAPTSGGRNTQYF.

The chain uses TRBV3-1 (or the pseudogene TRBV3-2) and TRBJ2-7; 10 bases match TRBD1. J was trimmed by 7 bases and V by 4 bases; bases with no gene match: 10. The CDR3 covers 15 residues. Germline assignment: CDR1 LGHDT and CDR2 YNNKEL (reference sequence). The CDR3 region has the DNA TGTGCCAGCAGCCGGAACGGACAGGGGGTTCGGGAGCAGTACTTC. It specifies CASSRNGQGVREQYF.

CDR3 in DNA: TGTGCCAGCAGCTTAGCGGGACAGAGTAACTATGGCTACACCTTC. It yields the protein CASSLAGQSNYGYTF. The rearrangement uses TRBV7-6 and TRBJ1-2; 7 positions agree with TRBD1. Trimming at V came to 0 bases and at J to 1 base, leaving 2 bases not matched to a gene. The CDR3 consists of 15 residues. Germline assignment: CDR1 SGHVS and CDR2 FNYEAQ.

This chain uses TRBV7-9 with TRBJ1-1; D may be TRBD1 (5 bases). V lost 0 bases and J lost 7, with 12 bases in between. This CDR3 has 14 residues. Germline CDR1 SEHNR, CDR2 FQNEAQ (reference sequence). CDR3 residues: CASSLAAGRGEAFF. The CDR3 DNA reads TGTGCCAGCAGCTTAGCGGCAGGGAGGGGTGAAGCTTTCTTT. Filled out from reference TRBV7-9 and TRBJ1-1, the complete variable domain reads DTGVSQNPRHKITKRGQNVTFRCDPISEHNRLYWYRQTLGQGPEFLTYFQNEAQLEKSRLLSDRFSAERPKGSFSTLEIQRTEQGDSAMYLCASSLAAGRGEAFFGQGTRLTVV.

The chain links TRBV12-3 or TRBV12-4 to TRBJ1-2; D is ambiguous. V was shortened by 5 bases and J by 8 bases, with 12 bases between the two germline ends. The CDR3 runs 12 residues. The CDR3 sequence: CASSAGMWGYTF. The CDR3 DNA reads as TGTGCCAGCAGTGCGGGGATGTGGGGCTACACCTTC.